Below are 13 T cell receptor beta chains sequenced from a single sample in a study of response to subunit inactivated influenza vaccine. TCRdb passed the RT-PCR reads through MiXCR, listing each CDR3 protein once. The sample consists of 610,000 or so distinct CDR3 sequences, 12% to 15% of them appearing once. Sequencing was performed on PBMCs from blood, taken 12 days after vaccination. These receptors came from a man aged 45 to 65 who received an inactivated influenza vaccine.

This clonotype has a handful of counts. The chain employs TRBV28 and TRBJ2-7; TRBD2 might be the D (6 bases). Trimming stripped 1 base from V and 2 bases from J, with 12 bases between. The CDR3 length is 15 residues. Germline V gene lookup returns CDR1 MDHEN and CDR2 SYDVKM. CDR3 bases: TGTGCCAGCAGTTTATCGCCTAGCGTTGCCTACGAGCAGTACTTC. Residues: CASSLSPSVAYEQYF.

This chain joins TRBV9 and TRBJ2-7; 9 bases align to TRBD2. V was clipped by 0 bases and J by 3 bases; unmatched bases: 10. The CDR3 runs to 17 residues. Germline V lookup: CDR1 SGDLS, CDR2 YYNGEE. The CDR3 nucleotides are TGTGCCAGCAGCGTAGGGGGTGGAGGAGCGGGGGGCTACGAGCAGTACTTC. This encodes CASSVGGGGAGGYEQYF.

There are many counts of this clonotype. This rearrangement joins TRBV7-9 to TRBJ1-6; the D is unclear. Germline assignment: CDR1 SEHNR and CDR2 FQNEAQ (reference sequence). This CDR3 is 12 amino acids long. Trimming removed 1 base from V and 9 bases from J, with 4 bases in between. The CDR3 spells CASSLGGSPLHF. The CDR3 nucleotides are TGTGCCAGCAGCTTAGGGGGTTCACCCCTCCACTTT.

This clonotype was counted between two and nine times. This sequence joins TRBV20-1 and TRBJ2-1, with 7 nucleotides matching TRBD2. The CDR3 is 17 residues long. Per germline, CDR1 DFQATT and CDR2 SNEGSKA (reference sequence). V was clipped by 5 bases and J by 0 bases; unmatched bases: 13. The DNA of the CDR3 is TGCAGTGCTGCGACACCGACTAGCACGAGCTCCTACAATGAGCAGTTCTTC. Its protein product is CSAATPTSTSSYNEQFF.

V usage is TRBV5-6 and J usage is TRBJ2-2, with D possibly TRBD1 on 5 matching bases. This CDR3 contains 16 residues. The V end was cut by 0 bases, the J end by 6 bases, with 15 bases between. CDR1 and CDR2 (germline): SGHDT, YYEEEE. The CDR3 sequence: CASSLDGHRSAGELFF. The CDR3 nucleotides read TGTGCCAGCAGCTTGGATGGACACCGGTCGGCCGGGGAGCTGTTTTTT.

J is TRBJ1-2 and V is TRBV27, with a weak D call TRBD1 (5 bases). V was trimmed by 3 bases and J by 7 bases, leaving 15 bases between them. The CDR3 has 14 residues. Per germline, CDR1 MNHEY and CDR2 SMNVEV (reference sequence). CDR3 region: CASSFGKGPGGYTF. The CDR3 DNA is TGTGCCAGCAGTTTTGGGAAGGGGCCGGGTGGCTACACCTTC.

This clonotype was counted only a few times. The V gene is TRBV5-6, the J gene TRBJ2-7; D is unclear. Trimming took 4 bases from V and 2 from J, leaving 19 bases between them. The CDR3 spans 16 residues. The germline V gene has CDR1 SGHDT and CDR2 YYEEEE. CDR3 protein: CASSKRKLSVAYEQYF. CDR3 coding DNA: TGTGCCAGCAGCAAGAGGAAACTCTCGGTTGCCTACGAGCAGTACTTC.

The chain has TRBV5-1 and TRBJ2-5, with D perhaps TRBD1 (5 bases). V was pared by 0 bases and J by 1 base, with 7 bases between. Germline lookup yields CDR1 SGHRS and CDR2 YFSETQ. This CDR3 contains 14 residues. The CDR3 coding sequence is TGCGCCAGCAGCTTGGGAGACAGCCAAGAGACCCAGTACTTC. Protein: CASSLGDSQETQYF.

In its sample, this clonotype was seen a few times. The V and J genes are TRBV6-2 or TRBV6-3 and TRBJ2-5, with 7 nucleotides matching TRBD1. With V trimmed by 4 bases and J by 5 bases, 7 bases remained unmatched. The CDR3 loop spans 14 amino acids. Per germline, CDR1 MNHEY and CDR2 SVGEGT. The CDR3 bases are TGTGCCAGCAGTTCGACAGGGTTGCCGGAGACCCAGTACTTC. Amino acids: CASSSTGLPETQYF.

This clonotype was detected only a few times. This sequence joins TRBV27 and TRBJ1-6; D unclear. Trimming left V 2 bases short and J 8 bases short, with 19 bases between. The germline V gene encodes CDR1 MNHEY and CDR2 SMNVEV (reference sequence). There are 17 residues in the CDR3. As DNA, the CDR3 is TGTGCCAGCAGTTTAATCTGGACCCAGAAAGGTGATTCACCCCTCCACTTT. Translated, it gives CASSLIWTQKGDSPLHF.

This clonotype was counted ten times or more. V usage is TRBV7-2 and J usage is TRBJ2-7, with a weak D call TRBD1 (6 bases). The CDR3 extends over 14 amino acids. Germline CDR1 SGHTA, CDR2 FQGNSA. The V end lost 1 base, the J end lost 4 bases, and 11 bases lay between the germline ends. CDR3 protein: CASSLVQGSYEQYF. The CDR3 coding sequence is TGTGCCAGCAGCTTAGTCCAGGGGTCGTACGAGCAGTACTTC.

This clonotype was recorded a few times. J is TRBJ2-1 and V is TRBV7-2; the D gene is possibly TRBD1 (6 bases). CDR3 size: 14 residues. Deletions cut 3 bases from V and 6 bases from J, with 12 bases between. In germline, CDR1 is SGHTA, CDR2 FQGNSA. DNA for the CDR3: TGTGCCAGCAGCTTTTTGGGCAGGGGCAATGAGCAGTTCTTC. Protein sequence: CASSFLGRGNEQFF.

In its sample, this clonotype was seen a few times. The chain has TRBV5-5 and TRBJ2-7, with 10 nucleotides matching TRBD2. Germline CDR1 and CDR2: SGHKS and YYEKEE (reference sequence). The CDR3 has 15 amino acids. V lost 3 bases to trimming and J lost 5 bases; unmatched junction nucleotides: 8. CDR3 sequence reads: CASSSFLAGVNEQYF. In DNA form, the CDR3 reads TGTGCCAGCAGCTCCTTCCTAGCGGGAGTTAACGAGCAGTACTTC.